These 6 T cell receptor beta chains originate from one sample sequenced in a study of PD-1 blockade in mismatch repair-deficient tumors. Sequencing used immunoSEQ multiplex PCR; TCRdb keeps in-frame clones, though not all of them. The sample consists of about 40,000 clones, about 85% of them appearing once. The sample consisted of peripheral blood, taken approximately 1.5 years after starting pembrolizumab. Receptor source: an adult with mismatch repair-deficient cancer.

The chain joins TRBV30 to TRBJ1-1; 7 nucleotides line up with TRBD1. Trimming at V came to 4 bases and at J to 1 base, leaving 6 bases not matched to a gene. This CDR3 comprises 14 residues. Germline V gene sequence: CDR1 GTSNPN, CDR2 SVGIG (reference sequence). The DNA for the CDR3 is TGTGCCTGGAACCAGGGACAGAGGAACACTGAAGCTTTCTTT. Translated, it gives CAWNQGQRNTEAFF.

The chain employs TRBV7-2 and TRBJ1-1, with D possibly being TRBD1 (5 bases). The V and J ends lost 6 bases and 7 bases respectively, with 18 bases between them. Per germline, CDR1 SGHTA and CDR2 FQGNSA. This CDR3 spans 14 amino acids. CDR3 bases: TGTGCCAGCAGTTTATTACGACAGTCCCATGAAGCTTTCTTT. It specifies CASSLLRQSHEAFF.

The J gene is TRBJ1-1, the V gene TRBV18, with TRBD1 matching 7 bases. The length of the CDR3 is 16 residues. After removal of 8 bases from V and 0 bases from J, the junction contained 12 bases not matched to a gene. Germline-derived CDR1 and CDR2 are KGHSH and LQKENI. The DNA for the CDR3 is TGTGCCAGCACACGGGATCAGGGGGTCATGAACACTGAAGCTTTCTTT. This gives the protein CASTRDQGVMNTEAFF.

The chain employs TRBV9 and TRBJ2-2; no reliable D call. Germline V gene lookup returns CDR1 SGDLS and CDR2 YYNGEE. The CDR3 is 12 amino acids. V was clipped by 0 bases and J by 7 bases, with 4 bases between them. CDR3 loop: CASSVGDGELFF. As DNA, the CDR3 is TGTGCCAGCAGCGTAGGGGACGGGGAGCTGTTTTTT.

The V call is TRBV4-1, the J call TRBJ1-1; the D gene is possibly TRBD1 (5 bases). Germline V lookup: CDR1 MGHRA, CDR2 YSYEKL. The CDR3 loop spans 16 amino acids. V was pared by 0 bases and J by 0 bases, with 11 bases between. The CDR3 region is CASSQESLRVNTEAFF. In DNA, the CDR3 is TGCGCCAGCAGCCAAGAGTCGCTCAGGGTGAACACTGAAGCTTTCTTT.

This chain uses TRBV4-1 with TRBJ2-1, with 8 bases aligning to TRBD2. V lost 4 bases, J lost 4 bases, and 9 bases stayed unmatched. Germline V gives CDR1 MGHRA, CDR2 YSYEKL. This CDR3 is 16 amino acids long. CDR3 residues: CASSLSGVAGYNEQFF. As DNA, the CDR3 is TGCGCCAGCAGCCTTTCCGGGGTAGCGGGGTACAATGAGCAGTTCTTC.